The T cell receptor (beta chain) under discussion was sequenced for a study of T cell responses to AZD1222 COVID-19 vaccine. Notes on the study in general: White British people made up most donors, females outnumbered males, and clonal diversity was possibly underestimated. Baseline seropositives among AZD1222 recipients totaled only five to seven.

Assay used: immunoSEQ multiplex PCR; TCRdb lists only in-frame clones, some missing. The data hold approximately 130,000 clones, with around 80% observed a single time. About this clone itself: The antigen is not known.

This CDR3 is built from 14 residues. V was clipped by 0 bases and J by 4 bases, with 10 bases between them. Germline V gene sequence: CDR1 SGHRS, CDR2 YFSETQ. The V and J genes are TRBV5-1 and TRBJ1-2, with D uncertain. The source of this sequence is an adult who received the AZD1222 COVID-19 vaccine. Sequenced material: peripheral blood, taken 28 days after the second AZD1222 dose. The DNA of the CDR3 is TGCGCCAGCAGCTTGGATATAGGGAGCTATGGCTACACCTTC. Translated, it gives CASSLDIGSYGYTF. The whole variable domain, remainder taken from reference TRBV5-1 and TRBJ1-2, is KAGVTQTPRYLIKTRGQQVTLSCSPISGHRSVSWYQQTPGQGLQFLFEYFSETQRNKGNFPGRFSGRQFSNSRSEMNVSTLELGDSALYLCASSLDIGSYGYTFGSGTRLTVV.